This T cell receptor (beta chain) was captured by sequencing in a study of control samples from healthy donors and cancer patients. TCRdb's table, derived via immunoSEQ multiplex PCR, lists solely in-frame clones and lacks some. Here the sample spans 150,000 to 160,000 clones, 93% being singletons. The material sequenced was blood. The receptor's source is a man in his forties or fifties in good health.

Here the CDR3 DNA reads TGTGCCAGCAGTGAAAGACAGGGGTATCAGCCCCAGCATTTT. This encodes CASSERQGYQPQHF. The J gene is TRBJ1-5, the V gene TRBV6-1, with 8 bases matching TRBD1. Trimming at V came to 2 bases and at J to 5 bases, leaving 2 bases not matched to a gene. This CDR3 contains 14 residues. Per germline, CDR1 MNHNS and CDR2 SASEGT.